The clone carrying this T cell receptor beta chain was picked up one time. Per the original methods: Amplification from reference gene primers served as the basis for estimated nucleated cell counts. Generated by immunoSEQ multiplex PCR, the TCRdb table keeps only in-frame clones and is missing some. The V and J calls and clone size were taken over from that table, and D and trimming were inferred from the DNA. The table lists about 170,000 clones, around four fifths of them singletons. The CDR3 has 14 residues. Germline V CDR1 and CDR2: KGHSH, LQKENI. The V and J ends lost 3 bases and 12 bases respectively, with 21 bases between them. These data are taken from a study of blood T cell repertoires in COVID-19. The wider study: Specimens from acute and convalescent COVID-19 originated in the United States, Italy and Spain. T cells, B-cell-depleted T cells, or PBMCs supplied cDNA or gDNA.

V gene TRBV18 combines with J gene TRBJ2-7; TRBD1 might be the D (6 bases). The TCR was taken from a woman of 80 years or more with COVID-19, enrolled during active disease. Sequenced sample: peripheral blood. CDR3 sequence: CASSPEQGGLGGYF. In DNA form, the CDR3 reads TGTGCCAGCTCACCCGAACAGGGCGGCCTTGGAGGGTACTTC.